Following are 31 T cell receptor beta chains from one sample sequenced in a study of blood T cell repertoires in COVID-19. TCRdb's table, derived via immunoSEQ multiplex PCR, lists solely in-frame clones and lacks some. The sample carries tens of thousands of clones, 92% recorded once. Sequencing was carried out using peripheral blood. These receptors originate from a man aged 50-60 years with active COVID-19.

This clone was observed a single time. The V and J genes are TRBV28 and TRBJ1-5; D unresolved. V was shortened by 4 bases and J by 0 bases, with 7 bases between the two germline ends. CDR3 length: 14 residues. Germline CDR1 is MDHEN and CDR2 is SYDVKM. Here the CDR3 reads CASSYTGSNQPQHF. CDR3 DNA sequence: TGTGCCAGCAGTTATACGGGTAGCAATCAGCCCCAGCATTTT.

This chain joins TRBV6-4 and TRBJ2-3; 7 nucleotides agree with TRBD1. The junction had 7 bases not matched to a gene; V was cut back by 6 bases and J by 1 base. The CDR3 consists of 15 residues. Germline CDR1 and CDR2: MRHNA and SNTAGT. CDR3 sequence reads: CASSPGTGGTDTQYF. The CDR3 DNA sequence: TGTGCCAGCAGCCCGGGAACAGGGGGCACAGATACGCAGTATTTT.

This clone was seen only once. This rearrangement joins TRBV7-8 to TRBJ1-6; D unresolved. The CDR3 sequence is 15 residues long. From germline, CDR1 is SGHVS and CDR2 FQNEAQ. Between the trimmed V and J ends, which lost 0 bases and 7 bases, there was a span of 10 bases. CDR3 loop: CASSLAFTGNSPLHF. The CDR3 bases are TGTGCCAGCAGCTTAGCCTTCACGGGGAATTCACCCCTCCACTTT.

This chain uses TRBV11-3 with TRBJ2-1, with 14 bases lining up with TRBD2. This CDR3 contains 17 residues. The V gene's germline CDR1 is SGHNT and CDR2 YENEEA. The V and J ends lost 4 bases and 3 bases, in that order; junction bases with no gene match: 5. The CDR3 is CASSSGLAGGFYNEQFF. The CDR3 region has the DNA TGTGCCAGCAGCTCCGGACTAGCGGGGGGTTTCTACAATGAGCAGTTCTTC.

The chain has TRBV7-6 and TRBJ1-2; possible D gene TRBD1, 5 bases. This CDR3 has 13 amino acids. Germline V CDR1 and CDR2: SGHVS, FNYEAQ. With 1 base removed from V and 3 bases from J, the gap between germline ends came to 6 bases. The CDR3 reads CASSLGGDYGYTF. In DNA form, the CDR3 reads TGTGCCAGCAGCTTAGGGGGGGACTATGGCTACACCTTC.

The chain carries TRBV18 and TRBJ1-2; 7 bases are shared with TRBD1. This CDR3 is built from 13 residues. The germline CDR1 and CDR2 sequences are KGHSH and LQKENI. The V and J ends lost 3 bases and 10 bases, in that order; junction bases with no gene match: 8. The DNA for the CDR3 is TGTGCCAGCTCACCGGGACAGCTACTTGACTACACCTTC. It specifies CASSPGQLLDYTF.

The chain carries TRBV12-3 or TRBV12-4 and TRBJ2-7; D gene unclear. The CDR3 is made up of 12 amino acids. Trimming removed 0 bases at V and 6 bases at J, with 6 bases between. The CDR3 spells CASSLARIEQYF. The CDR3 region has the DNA TGTGCCAGCAGTTTAGCGAGGATCGAGCAGTACTTC.

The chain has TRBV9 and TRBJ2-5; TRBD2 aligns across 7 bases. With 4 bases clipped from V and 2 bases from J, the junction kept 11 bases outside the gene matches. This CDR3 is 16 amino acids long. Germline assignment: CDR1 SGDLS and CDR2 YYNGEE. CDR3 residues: CASSPRGGAAQETQYF. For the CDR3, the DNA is TGTGCCAGCAGCCCCCGGGGAGGGGCAGCACAAGAGACCCAGTACTTC.

CDR3 bases: TGTGCCAGCAATACCGGGGGGCTTTTAAATGGCTACACCTTC. The encoded protein is CASNTGGLLNGYTF. The chain is built from TRBV2 and TRBJ1-2; a weak D match, TRBD1 (6 bases). The CDR3 has 14 amino acids. Germline CDR1 SNHLY, CDR2 FYNNEI. Trimming removed 7 bases at V and 6 bases at J, with 18 bases between.

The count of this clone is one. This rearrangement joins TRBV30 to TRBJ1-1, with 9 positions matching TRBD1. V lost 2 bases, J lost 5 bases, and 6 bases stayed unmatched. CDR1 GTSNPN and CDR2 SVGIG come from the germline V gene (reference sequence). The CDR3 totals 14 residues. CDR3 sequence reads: CAWSHGTGRTEAFF. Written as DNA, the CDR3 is TGTGCCTGGAGTCACGGGACAGGGCGAACTGAAGCTTTCTTT. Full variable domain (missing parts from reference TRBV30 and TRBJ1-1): SQTIHQWPATLVQPVGSPLSLECTVEGTSNPNLYWYRQAAGRGLQLLFYSVGIGQISSEVPQNLSASRPQDRQFILSSKKLLLSDSGFYLCAWSHGTGRTEAFFGQGTRLTVV.

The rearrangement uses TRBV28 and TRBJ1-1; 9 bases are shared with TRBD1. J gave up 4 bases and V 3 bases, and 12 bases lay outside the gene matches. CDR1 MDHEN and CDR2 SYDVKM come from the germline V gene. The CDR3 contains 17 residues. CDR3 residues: CASSFLRDREMGTEAFF. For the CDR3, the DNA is TGTGCCAGCAGTTTCCTCAGGGACAGGGAGATGGGCACTGAAGCTTTCTTT.

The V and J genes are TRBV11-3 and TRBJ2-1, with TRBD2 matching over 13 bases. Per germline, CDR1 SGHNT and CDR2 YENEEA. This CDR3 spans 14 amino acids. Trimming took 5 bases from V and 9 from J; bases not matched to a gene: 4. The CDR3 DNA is TGTGCCAGCAGCATAGGACTAGCGGGGGTTGAGCAGTTCTTC. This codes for CASSIGLAGVEQFF.

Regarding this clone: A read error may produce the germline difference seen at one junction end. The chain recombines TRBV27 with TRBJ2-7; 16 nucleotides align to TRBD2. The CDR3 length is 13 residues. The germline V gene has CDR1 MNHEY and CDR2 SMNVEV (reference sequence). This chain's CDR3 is CASSGTSGGALNF. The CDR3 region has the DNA TGTGCCAGCAGTGGGACTAGCGGGGGGGCTCTCAACTTC.

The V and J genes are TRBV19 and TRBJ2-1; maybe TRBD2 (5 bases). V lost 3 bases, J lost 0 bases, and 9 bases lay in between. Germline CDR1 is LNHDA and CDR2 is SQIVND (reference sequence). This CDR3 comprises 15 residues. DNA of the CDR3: TGTGCCAGTAGTATGCGGGCCGACTCCTACAATGAGCAGTTCTTC. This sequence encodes CASSMRADSYNEQFF.

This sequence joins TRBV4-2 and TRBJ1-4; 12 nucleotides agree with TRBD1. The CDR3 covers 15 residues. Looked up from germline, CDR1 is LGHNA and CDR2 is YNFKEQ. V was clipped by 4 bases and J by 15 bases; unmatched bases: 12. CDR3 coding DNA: TGTGCCAGCAGCCTCCGGGACAGGGGGCCCGATAGGGTGTTTTTT. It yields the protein CASSLRDRGPDRVFF.

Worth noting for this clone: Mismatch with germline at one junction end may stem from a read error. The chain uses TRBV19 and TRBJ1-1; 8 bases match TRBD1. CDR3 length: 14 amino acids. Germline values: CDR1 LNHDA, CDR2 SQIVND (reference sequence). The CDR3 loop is CASSPRQGNAEAFF. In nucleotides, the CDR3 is TGTGCCAGTAGTCCCCGACAGGGGAACGCTGAAGCTTTCTTT. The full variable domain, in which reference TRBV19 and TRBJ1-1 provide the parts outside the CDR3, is DGGITQSPKYLFRKEGQNVTLSCEQNLNHDAMYWYRQDPGQGLRLIYYSQIVNDFQKGDIAEGYSVSREKKESFPLTVTSAQKNPTAFYLCASSPRQGNAEAFFGQGTRLTVV.

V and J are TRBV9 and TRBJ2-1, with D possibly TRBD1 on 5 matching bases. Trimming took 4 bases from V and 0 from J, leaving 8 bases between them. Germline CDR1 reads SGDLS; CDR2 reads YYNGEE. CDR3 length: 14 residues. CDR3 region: CASSPQGSYNEQFF. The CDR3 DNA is TGTGCCAGCAGCCCCCAGGGCTCCTACAATGAGCAGTTCTTC.

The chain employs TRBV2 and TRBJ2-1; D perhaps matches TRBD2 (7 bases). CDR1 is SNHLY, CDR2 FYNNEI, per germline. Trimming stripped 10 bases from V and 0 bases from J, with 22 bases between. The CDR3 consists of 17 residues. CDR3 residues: CATRTGSSGSSYNEQFF. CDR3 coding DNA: TGTGCCACCAGAACAGGGTCTAGCGGAAGCTCCTACAATGAGCAGTTCTTC.

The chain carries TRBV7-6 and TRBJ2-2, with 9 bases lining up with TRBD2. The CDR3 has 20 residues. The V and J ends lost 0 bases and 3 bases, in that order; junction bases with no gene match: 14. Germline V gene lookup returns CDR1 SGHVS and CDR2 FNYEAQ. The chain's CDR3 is CASSLAWGRKREDHTGELFF. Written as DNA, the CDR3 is TGTGCCAGCAGCTTAGCGTGGGGAAGAAAGCGGGAGGACCACACCGGGGAGCTGTTTTTT.

This CDR3 is CASSVGYSGGASDTQYF. CDR3 DNA sequence: TGTGCCAGCAGCGTAGGTTACAGCGGGGGGGCCTCAGATACGCAGTATTTT. The chain combines TRBV9 with TRBJ2-3; 10 bases match TRBD2. Per germline, CDR1 SGDLS and CDR2 YYNGEE. The V and J ends lost 0 bases and 4 bases, in that order; junction bases with no gene match: 8. CDR3 length: 17 residues.

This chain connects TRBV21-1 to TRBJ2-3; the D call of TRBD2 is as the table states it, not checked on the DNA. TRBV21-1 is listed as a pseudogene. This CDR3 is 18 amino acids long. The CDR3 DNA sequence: TGTGCCAGCAGCAATCAAAAGCGGGAGGGCCAGGGCACAGATACGCAGTATTTT. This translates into CASSNQKREGQGTDTQYF.

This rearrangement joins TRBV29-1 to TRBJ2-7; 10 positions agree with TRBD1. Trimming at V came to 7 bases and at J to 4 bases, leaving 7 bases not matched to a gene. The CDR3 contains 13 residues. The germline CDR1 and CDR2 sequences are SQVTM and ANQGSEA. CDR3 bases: TGCAGCGCCCTCCGGGACAGGGGTTACGAGCAGTACTTC. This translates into CSALRDRGYEQYF.

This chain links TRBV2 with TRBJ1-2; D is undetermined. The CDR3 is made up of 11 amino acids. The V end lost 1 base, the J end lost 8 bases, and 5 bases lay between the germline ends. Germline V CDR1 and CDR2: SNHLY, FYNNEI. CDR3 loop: CASSEVGGYTF. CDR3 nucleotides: TGTGCCAGCAGTGAAGTCGGGGGCTACACCTTC.

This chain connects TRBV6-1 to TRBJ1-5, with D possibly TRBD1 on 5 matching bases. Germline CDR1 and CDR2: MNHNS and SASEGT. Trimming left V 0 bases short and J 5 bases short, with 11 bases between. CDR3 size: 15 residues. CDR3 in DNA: TGTGCCAGCAGTGAAGCGCTCGGCAGGGATCAGCCCCAGCATTTT. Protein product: CASSEALGRDQPQHF.

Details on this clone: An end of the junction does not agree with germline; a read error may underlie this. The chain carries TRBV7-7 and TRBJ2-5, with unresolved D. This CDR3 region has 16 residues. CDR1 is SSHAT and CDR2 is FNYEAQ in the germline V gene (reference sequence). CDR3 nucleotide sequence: TGTGCTAGCAGCTTAGCCCTCACCGGTACTGAAGAGACCCAGTACTTC. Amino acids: CASSLALTGTEETQYF.

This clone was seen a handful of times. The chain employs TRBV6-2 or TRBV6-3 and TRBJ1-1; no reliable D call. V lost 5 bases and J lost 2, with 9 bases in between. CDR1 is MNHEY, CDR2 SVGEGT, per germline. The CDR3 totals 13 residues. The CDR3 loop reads CASSQVINTEAFF. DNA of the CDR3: TGTGCCAGCAGTCAGGTGATTAACACTGAAGCTTTCTTT.

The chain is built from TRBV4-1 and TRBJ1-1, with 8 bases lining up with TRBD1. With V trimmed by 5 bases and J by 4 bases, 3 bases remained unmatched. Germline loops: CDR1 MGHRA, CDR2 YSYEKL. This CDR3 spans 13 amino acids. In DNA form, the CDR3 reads TGCGCCAGCAGCGACACAGGGGGCACTGAAGCTTTCTTT. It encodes CASSDTGGTEAFF.

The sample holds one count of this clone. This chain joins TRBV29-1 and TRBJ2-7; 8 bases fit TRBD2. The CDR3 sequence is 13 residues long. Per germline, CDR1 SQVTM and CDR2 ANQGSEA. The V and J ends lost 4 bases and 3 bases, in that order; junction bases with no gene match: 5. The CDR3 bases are TGCAGCGTTGGGAACGGGGGGGGCTACGAGCAGTACTTC. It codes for CSVGNGGGYEQYF.

CDR3: CASSAPATGPHNEQFF. The CDR3 bases are TGTGCCAGCAGTGCGCCCGCGACAGGGCCCCACAATGAGCAGTTCTTC. The chain combines TRBV28 with TRBJ2-1; 7 positions match TRBD1. Looked up from germline, CDR1 is MDHEN and CDR2 is SYDVKM. Germline trimming cut 5 bases from V and 5 bases from J; bases unmatched to any gene: 12. The length of the CDR3 is 16 residues. The full variable domain, rest sourced from reference TRBV28 and TRBJ2-1, is DVKVTQSSRYLVKRTGEKVFLECVQDMDHENMFWYRQDPGLGLRLIYFSYDVKMKEKGDIPEGYSVSREKKERFSLILESASTNQTSMYLCASSAPATGPHNEQFFGPGTRLTVL.

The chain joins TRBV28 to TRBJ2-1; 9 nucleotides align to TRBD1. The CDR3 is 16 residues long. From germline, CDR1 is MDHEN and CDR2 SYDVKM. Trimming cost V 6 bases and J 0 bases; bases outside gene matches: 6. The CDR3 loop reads CASSGDRESSYNEQFF. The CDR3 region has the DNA TGTGCCAGCAGCGGGGACAGGGAGAGCTCCTACAATGAGCAGTTCTTC.

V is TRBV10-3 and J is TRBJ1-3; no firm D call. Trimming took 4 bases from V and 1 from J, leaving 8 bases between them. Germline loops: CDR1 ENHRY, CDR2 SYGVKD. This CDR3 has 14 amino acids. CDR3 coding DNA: TGTGCCATCAGTGGGCTAGGTTCTGGAAACACCATATATTTT. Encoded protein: CAISGLGSGNTIYF.